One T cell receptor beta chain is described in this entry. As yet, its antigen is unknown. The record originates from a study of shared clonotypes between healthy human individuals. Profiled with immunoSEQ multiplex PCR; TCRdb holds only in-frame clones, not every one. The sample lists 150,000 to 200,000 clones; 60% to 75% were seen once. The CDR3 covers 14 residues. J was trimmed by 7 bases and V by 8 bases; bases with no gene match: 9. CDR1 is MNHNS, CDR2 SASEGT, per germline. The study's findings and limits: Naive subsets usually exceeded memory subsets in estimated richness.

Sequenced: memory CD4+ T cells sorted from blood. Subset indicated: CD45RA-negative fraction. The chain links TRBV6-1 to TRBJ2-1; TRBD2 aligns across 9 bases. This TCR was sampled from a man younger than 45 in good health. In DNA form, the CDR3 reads TGTGCCAGCCAGTTTAGCGGGAGTAGGAATGAGCAGTTCTTC. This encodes CASQFSGSRNEQFF.